This is a list of T cell receptor beta chains from one sample in a study of cytomegalovirus exposure and HLA in healthy donors. Assay: immunoSEQ multiplex PCR; the TCRdb copy retains only in-frame clones and omits some. Among about 130,000 clones listed, 74% were seen once. The material sequenced was PBMCs. The receptors stem from a woman between 45 and 60 years old in good health and CMV-seropositive. CDR3s include the opening cysteine and the closing phenylalanine or tryptophan. Each record gives: CDR3 length, J gene, clone size, V gene, D gene, CDR3 protein, CDR3 DNA. A D gene is named only where the DNA matches it firmly. The size of a clone is reported for some rows only, either as once, few or many, or as a class for expanded clones.

length: 15; J: TRBJ2-3; size: -; V: TRBV6-5; D: -; CDR3: CASAHGGASTDTQYF; DNA: TGTGCCAGCGCTCATGGGGGGGCTAGCACAGATACGCAGTATTTT
length: 13; J: TRBJ1-2; size: -; V: TRBV5-1; D: -; CDR3: CASSATPSSGYTF; DNA: TGCGCCAGCAGCGCGACACCCTCCTCCGGCTACACCTTC
length: 16; J: TRBJ2-1; size: -; V: TRBV5-4; D: -; CDR3: CASSSYRAPRDNEQFF; DNA: TGTGCCAGCAGCAGTTACAGGGCACCAAGAGACAATGAGCAGTTCTTC
length: 14; J: TRBJ2-5; size: -; V: TRBV19; D: -; CDR3: CASSMSGSVETQYF; DNA: TGTGCCAGTAGTATGTCAGGGTCCGTTGAGACCCAGTACTTC
length: 13; J: TRBJ2-7; size: few; V: TRBV19; D: TRBD1; CDR3: CASSRQGLVEQYF; DNA: TGTGCCAGTAGTAGACAGGGGTTGGTCGAGCAGTACTTC
length: 14; J: TRBJ1-2; size: -; V: TRBV5-1; D: -; CDR3: CASSSSGINYGYTF; DNA: TGCGCCAGCAGCTCCTCCGGGATAAACTATGGCTACACCTTC
length: 14; J: TRBJ1-4; size: once; V: TRBV5-1; D: TRBD1; CDR3: CASSSQGVNEKLFF; DNA: TGCGCCAGCAGCTCGCAGGGGGTGAATGAAAAACTGTTTTTT
length: 14; J: TRBJ2-3; size: -; V: TRBV29-1; D: TRBD1; CDR3: CSLTGMGPTDTQYF; DNA: TGCAGCTTGACAGGGATGGGGCCCACAGATACGCAGTATTTT
length: 14; J: TRBJ2-7; size: -; V: TRBV7-2; D: TRBD1; CDR3: CASSTRQGPYEQYF; DNA: TGTGCCAGCAGCACCCGACAGGGTCCGTACGAGCAGTACTTC
length: 15; J: TRBJ2-5; size: few; V: TRBV5-1; D: TRBD2; CDR3: CASSLGVGGEETQYF; DNA: TGCGCCAGCAGCTTGGGGGTCGGGGGGGAAGAGACCCAGTACTTC
length: 16; J: TRBJ2-5; size: -; V: TRBV9; D: TRBD2; CDR3: CASSVGTSGVQETQYF; DNA: TGTGCCAGCAGCGTAGGTACTAGCGGGGTACAAGAGACCCAGTACTTC
length: 15; J: TRBJ2-1; size: few; V: TRBV5-4; D: TRBD1; CDR3: CASSFRGGGYNEQFF; DNA: TGTGCCAGCAGCTTCAGAGGGGGCGGGTACAATGAGCAGTTCTTC
length: 15; J: TRBJ2-1; size: -; V: TRBV5-6; D: TRBD2; CDR3: CASSELARIYNEQFF; DNA: TGTGCCAGCAGCGAACTAGCGAGAATATACAATGAGCAGTTCTTC
length: 14; J: TRBJ2-5; size: -; V: TRBV29-1; D: TRBD2; CDR3: CSAQRGGKKETQYF; DNA: TGCAGCGCCCAACGGGGGGGTAAAAAGGAGACCCAGTACTTC
length: 13; J: TRBJ1-2; size: -; V: TRBV28; D: -; CDR3: CASGSGANYGYTF; DNA: TGTGCCAGCGGTTCAGGGGCTAACTATGGCTACACCTTC
length: 16; J: TRBJ1-2; size: -; V: TRBV6-5; D: -; CDR3: CASSYTAPTGLNGYTF; DNA: TGTGCCAGCAGTTACACAGCTCCGACAGGATTGAATGGCTACACCTTC
length: 14; J: TRBJ2-2; size: -; V: TRBV19; D: -; CDR3: CASLRDYDTGELFF; DNA: TGTGCCAGTTTGCGGGATTACGACACCGGGGAGCTGTTTTTT
length: 15; J: TRBJ2-5; size: -; V: TRBV6-6; D: -; CDR3: CASRTEGHNEETQYF; DNA: TGTGCCAGCAGAACCGAGGGACATAATGAAGAGACCCAGTACTTC
length: 16; J: TRBJ2-1; size: -; V: TRBV5-1; D: -; CDR3: CASSLYSSLTYNEQFF; DNA: TGCGCCAGCAGCTTGTACAGTTCCCTGACCTACAATGAGCAGTTCTTC
length: 16; J: TRBJ2-2; size: -; V: TRBV30; D: TRBD1; CDR3: CAWTRDRVTNTGELFF; DNA: TGTGCCTGGACAAGAGACAGGGTAACTAACACCGGGGAGCTGTTTTTT
length: 13; J: TRBJ2-1; size: -; V: TRBV25-1; D: TRBD2; CDR3: CASKTSGFNEQFF; DNA: TGTGCTTCCAAGACTAGCGGCTTCAATGAGCAGTTCTTC
length: 19; J: TRBJ2-1; size: -; V: TRBV7-3; D: TRBD1; CDR3: CASSRRSRDRGIIGHEQFF; DNA: TGTGCCAGCAGCCGGAGGAGTCGGGACAGGGGAATAATCGGGCATGAGCAGTTCTTC
length: 12; J: TRBJ2-7; size: -; V: TRBV5-6; D: -; CDR3: CASSLDRYEQYF; DNA: TGTGCCAGCAGCTTGGACCGATACGAGCAGTACTTC
length: 12; J: TRBJ1-3; size: -; V: TRBV29-1; D: -; CDR3: CSVRSSGNTIYF; DNA: TGCAGCGTTCGCAGCTCTGGAAACACCATATATTTT
length: 14; J: TRBJ1-1; size: -; V: TRBV6-6; D: TRBD1; CDR3: CASWALDRGTEAFF; DNA: TGTGCCAGCTGGGCTCTGGACAGGGGCACTGAAGCTTTCTTT
length: 12; J: TRBJ2-4; size: -; V: TRBV28; D: -; CDR3: CASSRSGGEYSF; DNA: TGTGCCAGCAGCCGGTCGGGGGGCGAATACTCCTTC
length: 14; J: TRBJ1-2; size: -; V: TRBV27; D: -; CDR3: CASASGMGNYGYTF; DNA: TGTGCCAGTGCATCCGGGATGGGTAACTATGGCTACACCTTC
length: 16; J: TRBJ2-3; size: -; V: TRBV28; D: TRBD2; CDR3: CASSSSGGGSTDTQYF; DNA: TGTGCCAGCAGTTCTAGCGGGGGGGGTAGCACAGATACGCAGTATTTT
length: 14; J: TRBJ1-4; size: few; V: TRBV10-3; D: -; CDR3: CAISESPGEGKLFF; DNA: TGTGCCATCAGTGAGTCTCCAGGGGAGGGGAAACTGTTTTTT
length: 14; J: TRBJ2-7; size: -; V: TRBV19; D: -; CDR3: CASSTGTHSYEQYF; DNA: TGTGCCAGTAGTACCGGGACTCACTCCTACGAGCAGTACTTC
length: 16; J: TRBJ2-3; size: -; V: TRBV4-2; D: TRBD2; CDR3: CASSQRERGGTDTQYF; DNA: TGTGCCAGCAGCCAGAGAGAACGGGGGGGCACAGATACGCAGTATTTT
length: 15; J: TRBJ2-5; size: -; V: TRBV11-2; D: TRBD2; CDR3: CASSFTSGTEETQYF; DNA: TGTGCCAGCAGCTTTACTAGCGGAACAGAGGAGACCCAGTACTTC
length: 14; J: TRBJ2-5; size: -; V: TRBV5-1; D: TRBD1; CDR3: CASSRGQGQETQYF; DNA: TGCGCCAGCAGCCGGGGACAGGGGCAAGAGACCCAGTACTTC
length: 15; J: TRBJ1-3; size: -; V: TRBV5-8; D: -; CDR3: CASSPIRGTGNTIYF; DNA: TGTGCCAGCAGCCCCATCCGGGGGACTGGAAACACCATATATTTT
length: 16; J: TRBJ2-3; size: once; V: TRBV29-1; D: TRBD2; CDR3: CSFHGTSGGALDTQYF; DNA: TGCAGCTTCCACGGGACTAGCGGGGGGGCCTTAGATACGCAGTATTTT
length: 13; J: TRBJ1-1; size: -; V: TRBV2; D: TRBD1; CDR3: CATAGQGNTEAFF; DNA: TGTGCCACGGCGGGACAGGGAAACACTGAAGCTTTCTTT
length: 15; J: TRBJ1-4; size: few; V: TRBV28; D: TRBD1; CDR3: CASSSPGQGNEKLFF; DNA: TGTGCCAGCAGTTCTCCGGGACAGGGTAATGAAAAACTGTTTTTT
length: 15; J: TRBJ1-1; size: -; V: TRBV19; D: TRBD1; CDR3: CASSIEPRQGAEAFF; DNA: TGTGCCAGTAGTATAGAACCCCGACAGGGCGCTGAAGCTTTCTTT
length: 14; J: TRBJ1-5; size: few; V: TRBV2; D: -; CDR3: CASRRGQQNQPQHF; DNA: TGTGCCAGCAGGAGAGGACAGCAAAATCAGCCCCAGCATTTT
length: 13; J: TRBJ1-5; size: -; V: TRBV6-1; D: -; CDR3: CASRQTGNQPQHF; DNA: TGTGCCAGCAGGCAGACAGGCAATCAGCCCCAGCATTTT
length: 14; J: TRBJ1-2; size: -; V: TRBV7-9; D: TRBD1; CDR3: CASSLGQGAPGYTF; DNA: TGTGCCAGCAGCTTAGGACAGGGGGCGCCTGGCTACACCTTC
length: 17; J: TRBJ1-2; size: few; V: TRBV1; D: -; CDR3: CTSSQGTLPGGGYGYTF; DNA: TGCACCAGCAGCCAAGGAACCCTCCCGGGGGGTGGCTATGGCTACACCTTC
length: 13; J: TRBJ1-2; size: -; V: TRBV5-1; D: -; CDR3: CASSLTLPRGYTF; DNA: TGCGCCAGCAGCTTGACTTTACCTCGCGGCTACACCTTC
length: 14; J: TRBJ2-5; size: -; V: TRBV28; D: -; CDR3: CASSPPPGEETQYF; DNA: TGTGCCAGCAGTCCCCCCCCCGGGGAAGAGACCCAGTACTTC
length: 17; J: TRBJ1-4; size: -; V: TRBV5-1; D: -; CDR3: CASSLLPPGQTNEKLFF; DNA: TGCGCCAGCAGCTTGTTGCCCCCAGGGCAAACTAATGAAAAACTGTTTTTT
length: 15; J: TRBJ2-3; size: -; V: TRBV5-4; D: -; CDR3: CASSSGGVRTDTQYF; DNA: TGTGCCAGCAGCTCTGGGGGCGTGAGGACAGATACGCAGTATTTT
length: 16; J: TRBJ2-1; size: -; V: TRBV28; D: -; CDR3: CASSLWDRNSYNEQFF; DNA: TGTGCCAGCAGTTTATGGGACAGAAATTCCTACAATGAGCAGTTCTTC
length: 14; J: TRBJ1-1; size: -; V: TRBV19; D: TRBD1; CDR3: CASSWGQGNTEAFF; DNA: TGTGCCAGTAGTTGGGGACAGGGGAACACTGAAGCTTTCTTT
length: 18; J: TRBJ2-3; size: -; V: TRBV9; D: TRBD2; CDR3: CASSVATSGGAYTDTQYF; DNA: TGTGCCAGCAGCGTAGCTACGAGCGGGGGGGCCTACACAGATACGCAGTATTTT
length: 14; J: TRBJ2-7; size: -; V: TRBV12-2; D: -; CDR3: CASRFGGVSYEQYF; DNA: TGTGCAAGTCGCTTTGGAGGGGTCTCCTACGAGCAGTACTTC
length: 13; J: TRBJ1-2; size: -; V: TRBV28; D: -; CDR3: CASSFGGYYGYTF; DNA: TGTGCCAGCAGTTTTGGGGGGTACTATGGCTACACCTTC
length: 13; J: TRBJ1-1; size: -; V: TRBV7-8; D: -; CDR3: CASSLAAGNVGYF; DNA: TGTGCCAGCAGCTTAGCCGCAGGGAACGTGGGGTACTTT
length: 14; J: TRBJ2-7; size: -; V: TRBV7-9; D: -; CDR3: CASSSDIESYEQYF; DNA: TGTGCCAGCAGCTCGGACATTGAATCCTACGAGCAGTACTTC
length: 14; J: TRBJ2-7; size: -; V: TRBV10-3; D: TRBD1; CDR3: CAISEGTASYEQYF; DNA: TGTGCCATCAGTGAGGGGACAGCCTCTTACGAGCAGTACTTC
length: 17; J: TRBJ1-2; size: -; V: TRBV11-3; D: TRBD1; CDR3: CASSLGCWGQKNYGYTF; DNA: TGTGCCAGCAGCTTAGGTTGTTGGGGACAGAAAAACTATGGCTACACCTTC
length: 14; J: TRBJ2-2; size: -; V: TRBV13; D: -; CDR3: CASSLGTHTGELFF; DNA: TGTGCCAGCAGCTTAGGGACTCATACCGGGGAGCTGTTTTTT
length: 15; J: TRBJ1-3; size: -; V: TRBV7-2; D: -; CDR3: CASNRDTLSGNTIYF; DNA: TGTGCCAGCAACCGGGACACTCTCTCTGGAAACACCATATATTTT
length: 12; J: TRBJ1-2; size: -; V: TRBV6-5; D: -; CDR3: CASQDGNYGYTF; DNA: TGTGCCAGCCAAGACGGGAACTATGGCTACACCTTC
length: 14; J: TRBJ2-1; size: -; V: TRBV5-1; D: -; CDR3: CASSLETGRNEQFF; DNA: TGCGCCAGCAGCTTGGAGACAGGGAGGAATGAGCAGTTCTTC